A single sample is the source of the 27 T cell receptor beta chains below, sequenced in a study of blood T cell repertoires in COVID-19. This table comes from immunoSEQ multiplex PCR, and its TCRdb copy is limited to in-frame clones, with some not included. The sample consists of about 220,000 clones, over 75% of them appearing once. What was sequenced was peripheral blood. The source of these receptors is a man aged 35 to 55 with active or convalescent COVID-19.

The rearrangement joins TRBV6-6 to TRBJ1-4, with a tentative D call TRBD1 (5 bases). The CDR3 runs 14 residues. Germline-derived CDR1 and CDR2 are MNHNY and SVGAGI (reference sequence). The V and J ends lost 5 bases and 2 bases respectively, with 9 bases between them. The CDR3 region has the DNA TGTGCCAGCAGTCCCCAGGGCACTAATGAAAAACTGTTTTTT. Translating it yields CASSPQGTNEKLFF.

This clone was seen a handful of times. CDR3 protein: CASSPEVRGNYGYTF. The CDR3 DNA reads as TGTGCCAGCAGCCCCGAAGTACGGGGGAACTATGGCTACACCTTC. This chain uses TRBV7-9 with TRBJ1-2; D is perhaps TRBD1 (5 bases). The CDR3 contains 15 residues. CDR1 and CDR2 (germline): SEHNR, FQNEAQ (reference sequence). V dropped 5 bases and J dropped 2 bases, with 15 bases sitting between them.

This clone was picked up a small number of times. The chain is built from TRBV29-1 and TRBJ1-2; maybe TRBD1 (5 bases). The CDR3 has 15 residues. The V and J ends lost 6 bases and 7 bases respectively, with 24 bases between them. Germline CDR1 is SQVTM and CDR2 is ANQGSEA. The DNA of the CDR3 is TGCAGCGTGGGGAGTCTCCGACTGGGGGAGGGTGGCTACACCTTC. Translation gives CSVGSLRLGEGGYTF.

The chain links TRBV7-6 to TRBJ2-5; D unresolved. The length of the CDR3 is 16 residues. The germline CDR1 and CDR2 sequences are SGHVS and FNYEAQ. Trimming took off 1 base at V and 5 bases at J, with 17 bases between the two ends. CDR3 loop: CASSLGASSIEETQYF. For the CDR3, the DNA is TGTGCCAGCAGCTTAGGGGCCTCTTCTATCGAGGAGACCCAGTACTTC.

The chain carries TRBV30 and TRBJ1-4, with D tentatively TRBD1 (5 bases). Germline V CDR1 and CDR2: GTSNPN, SVGIG (reference sequence). This CDR3 contains 13 residues. Deletions cut 1 base from V and 10 bases from J, with 13 bases between. CDR3 bases: TGTGCCTGGAGTGCTCTAAATGGGGCAAAACTGTTTTTT. It codes for CAWSALNGAKLFF.

The J gene is TRBJ2-3, the V gene TRBV7-9; 9 nucleotides match TRBD2. With V trimmed by 5 bases and J by 3 bases, 9 bases remained unmatched. The V gene's germline CDR1 is SEHNR and CDR2 FQNEAQ (reference sequence). The CDR3 sequence is 16 residues long. The CDR3 DNA reads TGTGCCAGCAGCAGTAAGCGGGAGGAAGCAACAGATACGCAGTATTTT. Protein sequence: CASSSKREEATDTQYF.

This rearrangement joins TRBV19 to TRBJ2-5; 7 nucleotides match TRBD1. Germline values: CDR1 LNHDA, CDR2 SQIVND (reference sequence). The CDR3 extends over 17 amino acids. The ends lost 3 bases at V and 5 bases at J; junction bases unmatched: 15. DNA for the CDR3: TGTGCCAGTAGTATGATCCTACCGACAGGGCGTATCGAGACCCAGTACTTC. Translated, it gives CASSMILPTGRIETQYF.

Notes on this clone: A junction end diverges from the germline sequence, so it may reflect a read error. The gene calls are TRBV3-1 (or the pseudogene TRBV3-2) and TRBJ1-2; D not certain. CDR3 size: 14 residues. Germline V gene data show CDR1 as LGHDT and CDR2 as YNNKEL (reference sequence). The CDR3 DNA sequence: TGTGCCAGCAGCCAAGACCCAGGATCCTCTGGCCACACCTTC. Amino acids: CASSQDPGSSGHTF.

This chain links TRBV11-2 with TRBJ1-1; the match to TRBD1 covers 7 bases. Germline assignment: CDR1 SGHAT and CDR2 FQNNGV. V was pared by 5 bases and J by 2 bases, with 11 bases of the junction left unmatched. The CDR3 has 16 residues. The CDR3 is CASSPARGLRNTEAFF. CDR3 nucleotides: TGTGCCAGCAGCCCGGCGAGGGGGCTCCGAAACACTGAAGCTTTCTTT.

V usage is TRBV4-1 and J usage is TRBJ2-7, with D tentatively TRBD1 (5 bases). The germline CDR1 and CDR2 sequences are MGHRA and YSYEKL. CDR3 length: 14 residues. Trimming shortened V by 0 bases and J by 2 bases, and 8 bases separated the two germline ends. In DNA form, the CDR3 reads TGCGCCAGCAGCCAAGAGTCAGGGACCTACGAGCAGTACTTC. Translation: CASSQESGTYEQYF.

The rearrangement joins TRBV18 to TRBJ2-1; TRBD2 aligns across 7 bases. With 3 bases clipped from V and 4 bases from J, the junction kept 9 bases outside the gene matches. The CDR3 sequence is 16 residues long. Germline V lookup: CDR1 KGHSH, CDR2 LQKENI. The DNA of the CDR3 is TGTGCCAGCTCACCGAAGGGCGGGGGACGTTACAATGAGCAGTTCTTC. It encodes CASSPKGGGRYNEQFF.

The V gene is TRBV5-1, the J gene TRBJ2-2; 7 bases are shared with TRBD1. This CDR3 has 16 amino acids. Unmatched junction bases numbered 7, after V lost 3 bases and J lost 2 bases. In germline, CDR1 is SGHRS, CDR2 YFSETQ. The CDR3 DNA follows: TGCGCCAGCAGCTCCGGACAGGCGCGAAACACCGGGGAGCTGTTTTTT. Translation: CASSSGQARNTGELFF.

This clone came up a few times. CDR3 DNA sequence: TGTGCCAGTAGTAGGCTAGCGGGTAGCACAGATACGCAGTATTTT. Protein product: CASSRLAGSTDTQYF. The chain has TRBV19 and TRBJ2-3; 8 bases map to TRBD2. With V trimmed by 4 bases and J by 0 bases, 3 bases remained unmatched. Germline V gene data show CDR1 as LNHDA and CDR2 as SQIVND (reference sequence). There are 15 residues in the CDR3.

The sample holds a few counts of this clone. The V gene is TRBV2, the J gene TRBJ1-6, with D unresolved. CDR1 is SNHLY and CDR2 is FYNNEI in the germline V gene. V lost 0 bases, J lost 9 bases, and 9 bases lay in between. This CDR3 is built from 14 residues. The CDR3 loop reads CASSEASRGSPLHF. CDR3 bases: TGTGCCAGCAGTGAAGCCTCGAGAGGTTCACCCCTCCACTTT. Variable domain in full (rest from reference TRBV2 and TRBJ1-6): EPEVTQTPSHQVTQMGQEVILRCVPISNHLYFYWYRQILGQKVEFLVSFYNNEISEKSEIFDDQFSVERPDGSNFTLKIRSTKLEDSAMYFCASSEASRGSPLHFGNGTRLTVT.

The rearrangement links TRBV7-9 to TRBJ2-7, with 8 bases matching TRBD2. This CDR3 is built from 17 residues. Looked up from germline, CDR1 is SEHNR and CDR2 is FQNEAQ (reference sequence). V lost 8 bases and J lost 3; bases outside the gene matches: 18. DNA for the CDR3: TGTGCCAGCTCGAATAAACGGGGCGGGAGGTGGGACTACGAGCAGTACTTC. It yields the protein CASSNKRGGRWDYEQYF.

This chain joins TRBV6-5 and TRBJ2-1, with a weak D call TRBD2 (7 bases). V lost 4 bases and J lost 7, with 20 bases in between. This CDR3 is built from 16 residues. The V gene's germline CDR1 is MNHEY and CDR2 SVGAGI. The CDR3 DNA reads TGTGCCAGCAGTTTTCAGACAGGAGGCGGGAGAAATGAGCAGTTCTTC. Amino acids: CASSFQTGGGRNEQFF.

This clone was recorded a few times. The V and J genes are TRBV18 and TRBJ2-5; 10 positions agree with TRBD1. The germline CDR1 and CDR2 sequences are KGHSH and LQKENI. This CDR3 has 14 amino acids. The J segment lost 9 bases and the V segment lost 5 bases, leaving 9 bases of the junction unmatched. The DNA for the CDR3 is TGTGCCAGCTCAACGACAGGGGGCCCCGTGGCCCAGTACTTC. It yields the protein CASSTTGGPVAQYF.

The chain employs TRBV19 and TRBJ2-3; maybe TRBD1 (6 bases). CDR1 and CDR2 (germline): LNHDA, SQIVND (reference sequence). The ends were cut back, 7 bases at V and 0 bases at J, with 11 bases in the middle. The CDR3 consists of 14 residues. The CDR3 reads CASKRQASTDTQYF. The CDR3 bases are TGTGCCAGTAAACGACAGGCTAGCACAGATACGCAGTATTTT.

In DNA form, the CDR3 reads TGTGCCAGCATCCCGACACCGAACACCGGGGAGCTGTTTTTT. This encodes CASIPTPNTGELFF. This rearrangement joins TRBV5-4 to TRBJ2-2; the D is unclear. The CDR3 extends over 14 amino acids. In germline, CDR1 is SGHNT, CDR2 YYREEE (reference sequence). Deletions cut 6 bases from V and 0 bases from J, with 9 bases between.

For this clone: The identical CDR3 is also encoded by other nucleotide sequences in the sample. The CDR3 coding sequence is TGTGCCAGCAGATCGGGACTAGCGGGACTCTACGAGCAGTACTTC. This gives the protein CASRSGLAGLYEQYF. The chain links TRBV27 to TRBJ2-7; 13 nucleotides align to TRBD2. The length of the CDR3 is 15 residues. The germline V gene has CDR1 MNHEY and CDR2 SMNVEV (reference sequence). V was clipped by 6 bases and J by 3 bases; unmatched bases: 5.

The chain joins TRBV14 to TRBJ2-2, with 9 positions matching TRBD2. Germline CDR1 and CDR2: SGHDN and FVKESK. The V gene end was trimmed by 3 bases and the J gene end by 5 bases; junction bases not matched to a gene: 7. The CDR3 has 16 amino acids. The CDR3 loop is CASSHFLAGETGELFF. In nucleotides, the CDR3 is TGTGCCAGCAGCCACTTTTTAGCGGGAGAGACCGGGGAGCTGTTTTTT. The complete variable domain, with remaining parts taken from reference TRBV14 and TRBJ2-2, reads EAGVTQFPSHSVIEKGQTVTLRCDPISGHDNLYWYRRVMGKEIKFLLHFVKESKQDESGMPNNRFLAERTGGTYSTLKVQPAELEDSGVYFCASSHFLAGETGELFFGEGSRLTVL.

The J gene is TRBJ2-1, the V gene TRBV19, with D possibly matching TRBD2 (6 bases). In germline, CDR1 is LNHDA, CDR2 SQIVND (reference sequence). V was pared by 4 bases and J by 4 bases, with 11 bases between. CDR3 size: 14 residues. CDR3 sequence: CASSKGTQYNEQFF. CDR3 DNA: TGTGCCAGTAGTAAGGGGACTCAATACAATGAGCAGTTCTTC.

V usage is TRBV25-1 and J usage is TRBJ1-2; no clear D gene. V dropped 7 bases and J dropped 7 bases, with 13 bases sitting between them. The CDR3 runs to 12 residues. Germline V gene lookup returns CDR1 MGHDK and CDR2 SYGVNS. CDR3 sequence reads: CASTSSYAGYTF. The CDR3, as DNA: TGTGCCAGCACCTCATCCTATGCTGGCTACACCTTC.

This clone was detected only once. The V and J genes are TRBV28 and TRBJ2-5, with TRBD2 identical over 11 bases. CDR1 and CDR2 from the germline V gene are MDHEN and SYDVKM. The length of the CDR3 is 15 residues. The J segment lost 4 bases and the V segment lost 7 bases, leaving 8 bases of the junction unmatched. DNA of the CDR3: TGTGCCAGCACCAATAGCGGGGGGGAGCGAGAGACCCAGTACTTC. Its protein is CASTNSGGERETQYF.

This sequence joins TRBV28 and TRBJ2-4; weak D call: TRBD2 (5 bases). V was cut by 3 bases and J by 3 bases, with 21 bases left in between. Per germline, CDR1 MDHEN and CDR2 SYDVKM. This CDR3 contains 18 residues. The CDR3 region is CASSFRFGDYPGKNIQYF. The CDR3 DNA reads TGTGCCAGCAGTTTCCGCTTTGGTGACTACCCAGGCAAAAACATTCAGTACTTC.

V is TRBV11-2 and J is TRBJ1-1; 7 bases agree with TRBD1. The CDR3 totals 15 residues. The V segment lost 5 bases and the J segment 4 bases; nucleotides outside the gene matches: 10. Per germline, CDR1 SGHAT and CDR2 FQNNGV. Here the CDR3 reads CASSEAGGPTTEAFF. The CDR3, as DNA: TGTGCCAGCAGCGAAGCAGGGGGGCCTACCACTGAAGCTTTCTTT. The full variable domain, in which reference TRBV11-2 and TRBJ1-1 provide the parts outside the CDR3, is EAGVAQSPRYKIIEKRQSVAFWCNPISGHATLYWYQQILGQGPKLLIQFQNNGVVDDSQLPKDRFSAERLKGVDSTLKIQPAKLEDSAVYLCASSEAGGPTTEAFFGQGTRLTVV.

This clone has a single count. The chain employs TRBV6-4 and TRBJ2-1; 11 bases line up with TRBD2. The CDR3 consists of 15 residues. Germline CDR1 and CDR2: MRHNA and SNTAGT. With 2 bases clipped from V and 9 bases from J, the junction kept 6 bases outside the gene matches. This CDR3 reads CASSDALAGVGEQFF. CDR3 DNA sequence: TGTGCCAGCAGTGACGCACTAGCGGGAGTCGGTGAGCAGTTCTTC.